This T cell receptor beta chain was identified during a study of CD8+CD57+ T cells in acquired aplastic anemia (dated by TCRdb to 2017 to 2018). With regard to the full study: A mean of roughly 2.9 ug of DNA, ranging from about 0.19 to 27.4 ug, was extracted from sorted CD4+ and CD8+ cells. A CD8+CD57+ expansion meant a frequency higher than the mean frequency seen in healthy subjects. Broader findings and caveats from the paper: Patients and healthy controls showed no significant difference in CD8+ Simpson's diversity (P=0.060). Although twenty-nine CD8+ CDR3 sequences were shared by patients and controls, these sequences appeared highly expressed in patients and within the immunodominant clones of patients.

V and J lose 5 bases and 10 bases, and a span of 14 bases separates them. The germline V gene provides CDR1 SGHTA and CDR2 FQGTGA. Its CDR3 holds 12 amino acids, cysteine through phenylalanine. The DNA shown is the 36-base CDR3, in frame from base 1. Profiling of TCR beta VDJ combinations and CDR3 sequences used genomic DNA as the template. An Illumina HiSeq 2000 was the platform used for TCR repertoire sequencing. The paper's processing steps were these. TRBV/TRBJ rearrangement plots, CDR3 size and DJ length profiles, and Simpson's diversity index were used to evaluate the repertoires. Whichever DNA sequence was most abundant in the deep sequencing data was defined as the immunodominant clone. CDR3 amino acid sequences were checked for sharing across subjects and were also compared against the VDJdb database and published repertoires. TCRdb's own reprocessing of the public reads used fastp at Q25 and MiXCR and kept productive beta chains. Entries are consolidated by CDR3 protein sequence, retaining the most common genes and DNA. The V and J calls and clone size come from TCRdb's table, not from the authors' own analysis. Within this sample are 210,000 or so distinct CDR3 sequences, with around 50% of them counted one time only. The ten largest clones add up to just under 20% of the sample.

The patients picked for sequencing were ones in whom flow cytometry had shown an expansion of CD8+CD57+ cells. Severe acquired aplastic anemia was diagnosed in all patients according to International Study of Aplastic Anemia and Agranulocytosis and Camitta criteria. At the time blood was sampled, none of the patients had received any therapy. In this study, sorted CD4+ and CD8+ T cells from the blood of healthy subjects and of severe aplastic anemia patients had their TCR repertoires deep-sequenced. Patients were enrolled in the USA under clinicaltrials.gov protocols 00001620, 01623167, 00001397, 00071045, 00081523 and 00961064. Ficoll-Paque density gradient centrifugation was used to isolate peripheral blood mononuclear cells. CD4+ and CD8+ T cells were sorted by FACS or magnetic beads before DNA extraction. This clonotype came up a few times. Its antigen target is currently unknown. Within one base of it there is no much larger clone, and no base qualities were kept.

This sequence originates from a human donor with aplastic anemia. The sample consisted of sorted CD4+, CD8+, or CD8+CD57+ T cells (not recorded which) from PBMCs. The chain is assembled from TRBV7-3 and TRBJ1-1, with TRBD1 perhaps the D gene, on 5 matching bases. The DNA sequence follows: TGTGCCAGCAGCCCAGGCAACAGGCCAGCTTTCTTT. Translation gives CASSPGNRPAFF.